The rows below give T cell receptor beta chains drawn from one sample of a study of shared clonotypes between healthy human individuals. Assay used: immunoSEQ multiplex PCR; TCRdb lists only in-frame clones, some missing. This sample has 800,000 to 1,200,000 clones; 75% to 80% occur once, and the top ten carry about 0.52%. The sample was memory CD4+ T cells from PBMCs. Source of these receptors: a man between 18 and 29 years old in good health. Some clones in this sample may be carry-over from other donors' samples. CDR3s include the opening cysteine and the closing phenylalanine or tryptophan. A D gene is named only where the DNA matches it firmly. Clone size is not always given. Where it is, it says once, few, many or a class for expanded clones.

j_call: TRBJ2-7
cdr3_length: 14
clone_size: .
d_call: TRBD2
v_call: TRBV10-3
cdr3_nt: TGTGCCATAGCGGGGACTAGCGGAGGTAGAGAGCAGTACTTC
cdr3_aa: CAIAGTSGGREQYF

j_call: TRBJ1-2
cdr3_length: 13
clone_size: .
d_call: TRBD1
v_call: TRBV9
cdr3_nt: TGTGCCAGCAGCTCAGGGGGCGGCTATGGCTACACCTTC
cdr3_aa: CASSSGGGYGYTF

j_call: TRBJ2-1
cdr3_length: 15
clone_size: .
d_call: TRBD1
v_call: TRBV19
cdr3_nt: TGTGCCAGTAGTCGGACAGGTCACTCCTACAATGAGCAGTTCTTC
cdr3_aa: CASSRTGHSYNEQFF

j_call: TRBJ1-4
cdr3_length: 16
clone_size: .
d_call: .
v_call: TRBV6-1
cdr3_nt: TGTGCCAGCAGTGAATCGAGGGGCAGGGACTTGGAAAAACTGTTTTTT
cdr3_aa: CASSESRGRDLEKLFF

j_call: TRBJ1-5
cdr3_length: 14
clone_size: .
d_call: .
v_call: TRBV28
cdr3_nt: TGTGCCAGCAGCCGAGGGGGTACCGCGCAGCCCCAGCATTTT
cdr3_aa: CASSRGGTAQPQHF

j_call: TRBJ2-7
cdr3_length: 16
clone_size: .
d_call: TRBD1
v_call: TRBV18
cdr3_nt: TGTGCCAGCTCACCCGATCGGACAGGGGTTAGTTACGAGCAGTACTTC
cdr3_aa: CASSPDRTGVSYEQYF

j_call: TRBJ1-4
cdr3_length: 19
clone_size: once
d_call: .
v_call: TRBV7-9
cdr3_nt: TGTGCCAGCAGCCCCACTCCGGGGGAAATTCTTCCAACTAATGAAAAACTGTTTTTT
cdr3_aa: CASSPTPGEILPTNEKLFF

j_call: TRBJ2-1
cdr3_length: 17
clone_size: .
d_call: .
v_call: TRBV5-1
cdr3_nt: TGCGCCAGCAGCTTGGCTCCGCAATCGAGGGAATACAATGAGCAGTTCTTC
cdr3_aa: CASSLAPQSREYNEQFF

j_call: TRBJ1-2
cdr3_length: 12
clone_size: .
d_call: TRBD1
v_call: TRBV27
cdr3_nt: TGTGCCAGCAGGCCCTCAGGGGGGGTAAACACCTTC
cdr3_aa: CASRPSGGVNTF

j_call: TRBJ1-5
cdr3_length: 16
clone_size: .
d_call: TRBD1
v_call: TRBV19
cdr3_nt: TGTGCCAGTAGAAGGGGGGACAGGCGAGGGAATCAGCCCCAGCATTTT
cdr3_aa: CASRRGDRRGNQPQHF

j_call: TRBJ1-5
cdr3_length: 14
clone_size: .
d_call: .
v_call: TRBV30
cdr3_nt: TGTGCCTGGAGTCCAGGAAATAGCAATCAGCCCCAGCATTTT
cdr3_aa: CAWSPGNSNQPQHF

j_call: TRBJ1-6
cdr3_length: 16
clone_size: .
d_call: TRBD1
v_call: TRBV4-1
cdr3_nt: TGCGCCAGCAGCCGCGGACAGGGAGGTAATAATTCACCCCTCCACTTT
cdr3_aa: CASSRGQGGNNSPLHF

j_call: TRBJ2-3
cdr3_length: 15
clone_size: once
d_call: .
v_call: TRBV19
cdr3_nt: TGTGCCAGTAGTGTCACAGTGGGGGGACCAGATACGCAGTATTTT
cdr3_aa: CASSVTVGGPDTQYF

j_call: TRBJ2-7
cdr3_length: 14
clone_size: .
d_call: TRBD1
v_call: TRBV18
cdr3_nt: TGTGCCAGCTCACCCGACAGGGGGCTTTACGAGCAGTACTTC
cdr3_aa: CASSPDRGLYEQYF

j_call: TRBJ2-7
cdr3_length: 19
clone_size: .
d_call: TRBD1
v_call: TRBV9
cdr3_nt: TGTGCCAGCAGCGTCGGACAGGGACCGAGCAGTCCTCCTCACTACGAGCAGTACTTC
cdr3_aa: CASSVGQGPSSPPHYEQYF

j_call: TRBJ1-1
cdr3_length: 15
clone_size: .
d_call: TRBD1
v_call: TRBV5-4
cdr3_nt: TGTGCCAGCAGCCCCTGGACAGGGGAAGGCGCTGAAGCTTTCTTT
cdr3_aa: CASSPWTGEGAEAFF

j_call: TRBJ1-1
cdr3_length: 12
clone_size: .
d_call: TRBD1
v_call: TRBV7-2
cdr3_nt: TGTGCCAGCAGCCGGGACAGGGATGAAGCTTTCTTT
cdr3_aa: CASSRDRDEAFF

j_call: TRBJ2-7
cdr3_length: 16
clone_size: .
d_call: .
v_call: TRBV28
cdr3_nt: TGTGCCAGCAGTTTATGGGCCACACCTAACTCCTACGAGCAGTACTTC
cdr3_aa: CASSLWATPNSYEQYF

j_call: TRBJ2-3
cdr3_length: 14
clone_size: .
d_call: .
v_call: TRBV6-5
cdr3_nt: TGTGCCAGCTGGGGGGGGCCCAAGACAGATACGCAGTATTTT
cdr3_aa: CASWGGPKTDTQYF

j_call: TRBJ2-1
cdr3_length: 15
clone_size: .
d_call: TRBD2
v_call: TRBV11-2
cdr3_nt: TGTGCCAGCAGCCACCAATCCCGACTAGCGGGAGTGCAGTTCTTC
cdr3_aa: CASSHQSRLAGVQFF

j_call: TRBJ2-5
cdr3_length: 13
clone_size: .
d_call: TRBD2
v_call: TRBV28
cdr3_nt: TGTGCCAGCGGACTAGCGGGAGCAGAGACCCAGTACTTC
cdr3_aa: CASGLAGAETQYF

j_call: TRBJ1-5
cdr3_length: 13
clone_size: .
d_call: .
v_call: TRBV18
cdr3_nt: TGTGCCAGCTCCCCCGGGCCAGATCAGCCCCAGCATTTT
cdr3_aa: CASSPGPDQPQHF

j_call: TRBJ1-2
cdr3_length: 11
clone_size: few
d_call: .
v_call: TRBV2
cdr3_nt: TGTGCCGGTGGCAGGGACTATGGCTACACCTTC
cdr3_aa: CAGGRDYGYTF

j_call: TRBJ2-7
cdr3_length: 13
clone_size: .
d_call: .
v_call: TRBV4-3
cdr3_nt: TGCGCCAGCAGCCAAGATATAGCACGCGAGCAGTACTTC
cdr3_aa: CASSQDIAREQYF

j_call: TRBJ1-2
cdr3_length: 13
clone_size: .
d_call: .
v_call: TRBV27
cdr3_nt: TGTGCCAGCAGTTTCTACAGGGATTATGGCTACACCTTC
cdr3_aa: CASSFYRDYGYTF

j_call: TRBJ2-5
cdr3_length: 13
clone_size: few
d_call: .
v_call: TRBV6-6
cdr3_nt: TGTGCCAGCAGGCCCGGGGACCAAGAGACCCAGTACTTC
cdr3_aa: CASRPGDQETQYF

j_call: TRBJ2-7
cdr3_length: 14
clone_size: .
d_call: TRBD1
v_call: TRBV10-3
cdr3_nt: TGTGCCACCACGACACACAGGGGGGTCTACGAGCAGTACTTC
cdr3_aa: CATTTHRGVYEQYF

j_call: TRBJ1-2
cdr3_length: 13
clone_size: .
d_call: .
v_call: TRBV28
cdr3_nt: TGTGCCAGCAGTTTCCCCCGAGTGGATGGCTACACCTTC
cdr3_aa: CASSFPRVDGYTF

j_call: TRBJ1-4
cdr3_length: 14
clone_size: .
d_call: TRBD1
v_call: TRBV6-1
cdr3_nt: TGTGCCAGCAGCCGCGACAGGGGCTATGAAAAACTGTTTTTT
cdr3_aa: CASSRDRGYEKLFF

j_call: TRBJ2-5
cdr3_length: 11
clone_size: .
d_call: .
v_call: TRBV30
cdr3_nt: TGTGCCTGGAAACGGACAGAGACCCAGTACTTC
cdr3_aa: CAWKRTETQYF

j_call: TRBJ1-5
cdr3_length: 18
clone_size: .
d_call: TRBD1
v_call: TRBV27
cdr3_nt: TGTGCCAGCATGGGGTGTGACGGGACAGGATATAGCAATCAGCCCCAGCATTTT
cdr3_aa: CASMGCDGTGYSNQPQHF

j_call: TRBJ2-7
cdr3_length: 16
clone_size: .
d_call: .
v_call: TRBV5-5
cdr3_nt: TGTGCCAGCAGCCTGGTGGTTGGTAGCGACTCCTACGAGCAGTACTTC
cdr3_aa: CASSLVVGSDSYEQYF

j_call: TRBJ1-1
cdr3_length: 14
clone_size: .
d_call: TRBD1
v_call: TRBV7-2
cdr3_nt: TGTGCCAGCAGCATAGGACAGGGAGGCACTGAAGCTTTCTTT
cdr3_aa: CASSIGQGGTEAFF

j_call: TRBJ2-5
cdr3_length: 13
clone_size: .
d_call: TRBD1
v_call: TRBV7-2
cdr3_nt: TGTGCCAGCAGCTTGATCGACAGGGCGATCCAGTACTTC
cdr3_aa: CASSLIDRAIQYF

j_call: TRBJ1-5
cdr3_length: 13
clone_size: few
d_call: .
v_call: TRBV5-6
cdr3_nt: TGTGCCAGCAGCCTGGGCGGGGATCAGCCCCAGCATTTT
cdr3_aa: CASSLGGDQPQHF

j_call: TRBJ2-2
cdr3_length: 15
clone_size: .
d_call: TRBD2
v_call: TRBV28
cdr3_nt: TGTGCCATAGCGGCGGGAGTTGTGAACACCGGGGAGCTGTTTTTT
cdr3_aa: CAIAAGVVNTGELFF

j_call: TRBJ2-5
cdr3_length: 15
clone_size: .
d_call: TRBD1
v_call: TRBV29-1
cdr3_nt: TGCAGCGTACCGAACCGGGACAGGGGGCGAGAGACCCAGTACTTC
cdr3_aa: CSVPNRDRGRETQYF

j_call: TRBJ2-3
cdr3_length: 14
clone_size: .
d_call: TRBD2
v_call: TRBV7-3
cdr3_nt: TGTGCCAGCAGCTTTACTAGCGGGCCTCATACGCAGTATTTT
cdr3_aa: CASSFTSGPHTQYF

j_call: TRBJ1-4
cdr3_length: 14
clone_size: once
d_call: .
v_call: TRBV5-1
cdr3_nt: TGCGCCAGCAGCTTGCTGGGAACTAATGAAAAACTGTTTTTT
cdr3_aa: CASSLLGTNEKLFF

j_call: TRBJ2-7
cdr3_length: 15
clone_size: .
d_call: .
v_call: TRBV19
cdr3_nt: TGTGCCAGCACCGCGGGGGCCAGAAACAACTACGAGCAGTACTTC
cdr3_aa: CASTAGARNNYEQYF

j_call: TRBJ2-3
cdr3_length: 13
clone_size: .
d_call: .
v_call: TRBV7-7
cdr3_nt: TGTGCCAGCAGCTTTTCCGGCACAGATACGCAGTATTTT
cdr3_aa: CASSFSGTDTQYF